A selection of T cell receptor beta chains follows, all from one sample in a study of blood T cell repertoires in COVID-19. Using immunoSEQ multiplex PCR, the repertoire was profiled, and TCRdb retains in-frame clones only, with some absent. The table lists about 260,000 clones, 75% to 90% of them singletons. Sequenced: peripheral blood. The origin of the receptors is a woman aged 70-85 years with COVID-19, enrolled during active disease. Each CDR3 is given without its conserved first and last residue. Not every row has a clone size; where given, it reads once, few, many or a size class.

V	J	size	length	CDR3
TRBV6-6	TRBJ1-5	.	14	ASSRPGQGVTQPQH
TRBV4-2	TRBJ2-7	once	13	ASSQDLSRSYEQY
TRBV3-1/TRBV3-2	TRBJ2-3	.	13	ASRPTSGRSDTQY
TRBV7-2	TRBJ2-5	.	13	ASSLGLAGAETQY
TRBV5-6	TRBJ1-6	once	12	ASSLLRGNSPLH
TRBV6-5	TRBJ1-2	.	11	ASKTGNFYGYT
TRBV29-1	TRBJ2-1	.	11	SGEAGVGNEQF
TRBV28	TRBJ2-5	.	13	ASSPPQAAEETQY
TRBV7-3	TRBJ2-2	.	12	ASRPTPNTGELF
TRBV6-5	TRBJ2-7	.	13	ASSMSRSGVYEQY
TRBV6-2/TRBV6-3	TRBJ2-7	.	12	ASSYGSISYEQY
TRBV15	TRBJ1-2	.	13	ATSRDPGLDYGYT
TRBV19	TRBJ1-5	.	13	ASSIKGRSNQPQH
TRBV27	TRBJ1-1	.	14	ASSVMGQADQEEAF
TRBV7-2	TRBJ2-3	.	11	ASSQVRTDTQY
TRBV25-1	TRBJ2-7	.	11	ASSPHNRDEQY
TRBV3-1/TRBV3-2	TRBJ2-1	many	17	ASSQTLTGQGSSYNEQF
TRBV12-3/TRBV12-4	TRBJ1-6	once	11	ASRGQGNSPLH
TRBV28	TRBJ1-2	once	11	ASRLPGVYGYT
TRBV28	TRBJ2-2	.	13	ASSFWDRVAGELF
TRBV30	TRBJ2-7	.	12	AWSVPGQGVNQY
TRBV19	TRBJ2-2	.	14	ASSIGGTANTGELF
TRBV4-1	TRBJ2-1	.	15	ASSQDRGTSDYNEQF
TRBV5-6	TRBJ1-1	.	13	ASSRDSRSNTEAF
TRBV7-2	TRBJ2-7	.	12	ASWRALGSYEQY
TRBV5-1	TRBJ2-1	.	14	ASSLIGEGSYNEQF
TRBV5-1	TRBJ2-1	.	11	ASSAGVGNEQF
TRBV11-2	TRBJ2-7	.	13	ASSLVRTSGRKEY
TRBV7-9	TRBJ1-2	.	11	ASSLAHDRGHT
TRBV25-1	TRBJ1-2	once	14	ASSEFVSPPNYGYT
TRBV5-4	TRBJ1-2	.	14	ASSLGQGKVNYGYT
TRBV5-1	TRBJ2-7	once	12	ASSLDSGRSEQY
TRBV12-3/TRBV12-4	TRBJ1-1	.	11	ASSRDRVTEAF
TRBV7-2	TRBJ2-1	.	14	ASSHQGQGRYNEQF
TRBV3-1/TRBV3-2	TRBJ1-5	.	15	ASSSTSVSGSNQPQH
TRBV6-1	TRBJ2-3	.	14	ASSEVGGRSTDTQY
TRBV9	TRBJ1-4	.	14	ASSLGQGATNEKLF
TRBV28	TRBJ2-7	.	10	ASSLGGDRVP
TRBV29-1	TRBJ2-2	.	12	SAGSQGGTGELF
TRBV7-9	TRBJ2-5	.	9	ASSAGETQY
TRBV28	TRBJ1-5	.	11	ASSVSTGRPQH
TRBV15	TRBJ2-6	.	17	ATSRGRGLAGVGANVLT
TRBV19	TRBJ1-2	.	9	ASTYGRGYT
TRBV27	TRBJ1-1	.	15	ASSHPQTGGLLTEAF
TRBV5-1	TRBJ1-2	.	11	ASSKTAFEGYT
TRBV27	TRBJ1-2	few	12	ASSLSSGFYGYT
TRBV5-1	TRBJ2-7	.	11	ASSRLEGDEQY
TRBV15	TRBJ2-1	.	16	ATSFGLAGVSSYNEQF
TRBV14	TRBJ1-1	once	11	ASSQDMGQKAF
TRBV28	TRBJ2-7	.	12	ASSLPGQGYEQY
TRBV11-3	TRBJ1-1	.	11	ASSSQRVAEAF
TRBV6-2/TRBV6-3	TRBJ2-7	.	12	ASSGLGDSYEQY
TRBV5-1	TRBJ2-7	.	14	ASSLGRDRGAYEQY
TRBV2	TRBJ1-6	.	13	ASSEDGGRDSPLH
TRBV5-1	TRBJ1-2	.	12	ASRSTGTGYGYT
TRBV6-5	TRBJ1-1	.	13	ASSYSAAVNTEAF
TRBV5-1	TRBJ2-5	.	12	ASSWVGGGETQY
TRBV28	TRBJ2-4	once	17	ASRFEGTSGQGTKNIQY
TRBV28	TRBJ1-2	.	14	ASSLYPTDRGHGYT
TRBV19	TRBJ2-7	few	12	ASRSNRGPYEQY